These 12 T cell receptor beta chains were all obtained from the same sample, sequenced in a study of shared T cell receptors in the human thymus. Data came from immunoSEQ multiplex PCR; TCRdb stores just in-frame clones and leaves some out. In the table there are under 850,000 clones, 85% to 90% of which are singletons. In addition, the sample was reused for a study of human thymus T cells.

The sequenced material came from thymocytes. The source of these receptors is a boy less than two years old with a congenital heart defect.

The chain joins TRBV6-1 to TRBJ2-2, with 8 positions matching TRBD2. There are 17 residues in the CDR3. In germline, CDR1 is MNHNS, CDR2 SASEGT. V lost 1 base, J lost 7 bases, and 11 bases stayed unmatched. The CDR3 region has the DNA TGTGCCAGCAGTGAAGACCCGGGAGGGAGTGGCCTCGGGGAGCTGTTTTTT. As protein: CASSEDPGGSGLGELFF.

V is TRBV7-8 and J is TRBJ1-5; TRBD1 aligns across 7 bases. The CDR3 spans 16 residues. Germline-derived CDR1 and CDR2 are SGHVS and FQNEAQ. The J segment lost 2 bases and the V segment lost 3 bases, leaving 7 bases of the junction unmatched. The CDR3 protein is CASSFSTGTGNQPQHF. DNA for the CDR3: TGTGCCAGCAGCTTCTCGACAGGGACTGGCAATCAGCCCCAGCATTTT.

V and J are TRBV19 and TRBJ2-6; the D gene is possibly TRBD1 (5 bases). Between the trimmed V and J ends, which lost 3 bases and 2 bases, there was a span of 8 bases. The CDR3 is 15 residues long. Germline assignment: CDR1 LNHDA and CDR2 SQIVND (reference sequence). The CDR3 coding sequence is TGTGCCAGTAGTATGGAAGGGGCTGGGGCCAACGTCCTGACTTTC. Protein sequence: CASSMEGAGANVLTF.

The gene calls are TRBV15 and TRBJ2-7, with 7 bases aligning to TRBD2. There are 15 residues in the CDR3. Germline CDR1 reads LNHNV; CDR2 reads YYDKDF (reference sequence). Unmatched junction bases numbered 7, after V lost 3 bases and J lost 2 bases. The CDR3 protein is CATSRIAGPTYEQYF. DNA for the CDR3: TGTGCCACCAGCAGGATAGCGGGTCCTACCTACGAGCAGTACTTC.

The V call is TRBV5-1, the J call TRBJ1-2; a weak D match, TRBD1 (5 bases). Trimming removed 1 base from V and 4 bases from J, with 17 bases in between. Per the germline V gene, CDR1 is SGHRS and CDR2 is YFSETQ. The CDR3 runs to 16 residues. The CDR3 protein is CASSLLGQAPSYGYTF. CDR3 in DNA: TGCGCCAGCAGCTTGTTGGGGCAGGCGCCGAGCTATGGCTACACCTTC. The full variable domain, rest sourced from reference TRBV5-1 and TRBJ1-2, is KAGVTQTPRYLIKTRGQQVTLSCSPISGHRSVSWYQQTPGQGLQFLFEYFSETQRNKGNFPGRFSGRQFSNSRSEMNVSTLELGDSALYLCASSLLGQAPSYGYTFGSGTRLTVV.

The gene calls are TRBV4-3 and TRBJ1-2; 7 bases fit TRBD1. The CDR3 sequence is 15 residues long. Looked up from germline, CDR1 is LGHNA and CDR2 is YSLEER. The J segment lost 8 bases and the V segment lost 5 bases, leaving 14 bases of the junction unmatched. CDR3 sequence reads: CASSFSRQGGEGYTF. The CDR3, as DNA: TGCGCCAGCAGCTTCTCCCGACAGGGCGGGGAGGGCTACACCTTC.

The V gene is TRBV11-2, the J gene TRBJ2-2; 14 bases match TRBD2. After removal of 1 base from V and 5 bases from J, the junction contained 6 bases not matched to a gene. Germline values: CDR1 SGHAT, CDR2 FQNNGV. CDR3 length: 18 residues. CDR3 residues: CASSLVAGTSGRTGELFF. CDR3 coding DNA: TGTGCCAGCAGCTTAGTGGCGGGGACTAGCGGGAGAACCGGGGAGCTGTTTTTT.

J is TRBJ2-1 and V is TRBV11-2; D unresolved. Germline values: CDR1 SGHAT, CDR2 FQNNGV. The CDR3 totals 14 residues. V dropped 3 bases and J dropped 5 bases, with 11 bases sitting between them. Here the CDR3 DNA reads TGTGCCAGCAGCTTCCCGTCCGCGAACAATGAGCAGTTCTTC. Protein sequence: CASSFPSANNEQFF.

The chain is built from TRBV11-2 and TRBJ2-5; TRBD2 aligns across 7 bases. The J call may be in error: the DNA end matches TRBJ2-7 better. In germline, CDR1 is SGHAT, CDR2 FQNNGV. The CDR3 sequence is 14 residues long. CDR3 amino acids: CASSLASGSYEQYF. CDR3 DNA sequence: TGTGCCAGCAGCTTGGCTAGCGGCTCCTACGAGCAGTACTTC.

V is TRBV5-1 and J is TRBJ2-1; D gene uncertain. This CDR3 is 12 amino acids long. The germline gives CDR1 SGHRS, CDR2 YFSETQ. The germline V and J ends were trimmed by 4 bases and 6 bases, with 8 bases remaining between them. CDR3 in amino acids: CASSRRVNEQFF. DNA of the CDR3: TGCGCCAGCAGCCGACGGGTCAATGAGCAGTTCTTC.

This chain uses TRBV12-5 with TRBJ2-6; TRBD1 might be the D (6 bases). The germline V gene has CDR1 LGHNT and CDR2 FRNRAP. The CDR3 sequence is 16 residues long. The V and J ends lost 2 bases and 3 bases respectively, with 11 bases between them. The CDR3 loop is CASGLPRGNGANVLTF. The CDR3 DNA reads TGTGCTAGTGGTTTGCCCAGGGGAAATGGGGCCAACGTCCTGACTTTC.

The V call is TRBV7-6, the J call TRBJ2-3; 8 positions agree with TRBD1. The CDR3 has 15 amino acids. Germline CDR1 SGHVS, CDR2 FNYEAQ. V shed 6 bases, J shed 3 bases, and the junction held 8 bases outside the gene matches. The CDR3 region has the DNA TGTGCCAGCAGTCATGGGACAGGTGGGACAGATACGCAGTATTTT. This gives the protein CASSHGTGGTDTQYF. Variable domain in full (rest from reference TRBV7-6 and TRBJ2-3): GAGVSQSPRYKVTKRGQDVALRCDPISGHVSLYWYRQALGQGPEFLTYFNYEAQQDKSGLPNDRFSAERPEGSISTLTIQRTEQRDSAMYRCASSHGTGGTDTQYFGPGTRLTVL.